These 5 T cell receptor beta chains came from one sample sequenced in a study of CD8+CD57+ T cells in acquired aplastic anemia. Genomic DNA, the template, was used for profiling of the TCR beta VDJ and CDR3. TCRdb analysed the reads with MiXCR anew, one entry per CDR3 protein. This sample has more than 150,000 distinct CDR3 sequences, with approximately 48% found just once. Flow cytometry had shown expanded CD8+CD57+ cells in the patients chosen for sequencing. The material sequenced was sorted CD4+, CD8+, or CD8+CD57+ T cells (not recorded which) from PBMCs. All receptors derive from a human donor with aplastic anemia.

This clonotype was seen a handful of times. V is TRBV9 and J is TRBJ2-5; 9 nucleotides line up with TRBD1. Germline V lookup: CDR1 SGDLS, CDR2 YYNGEE. V lost 3 bases and J lost 4; bases outside the gene matches: 13. The CDR3 consists of 17 residues. The CDR3 DNA reads as TGTGCCAGCAGCGCGCGAGCAGGGACAGGGAGTATAGAGACCCAGTACTTC. It specifies CASSARAGTGSIETQYF.

The chain joins TRBV5-1 to TRBJ2-3; 13 bases line up with TRBD2. There are 17 residues in the CDR3. From germline, CDR1 is SGHRS and CDR2 YFSETQ. J lost 6 bases, V lost 2 bases, and 9 bases had no gene match. CDR3 sequence: CASSFRTSGGGIDTQYF. CDR3 nucleotides: TGCGCCAGCAGCTTTCGTACTAGCGGGGGGGGCATCGATACGCAGTATTTT.

The gene calls are TRBV20-1 and TRBJ2-1; 7 nucleotides match TRBD1. The CDR3 covers 12 residues. Germline CDR1 is DFQATT and CDR2 is SNEGSKA (reference sequence). The CDR3 DNA reads TGCAGCCCTTTGGGACAGCTAAATGAGCAGTTCTTC. It codes for CSPLGQLNEQFF.

This clonotype has just one count. The V gene is TRBV28, the J gene TRBJ1-3, with D perhaps matching TRBD1 (5 bases). V was pared by 7 bases and J by 0 bases, with 16 bases between. The germline gives CDR1 MDHEN, CDR2 SYDVKM. The CDR3 covers 16 residues. The CDR3 sequence: CASTAGTTISGNTIYF. In DNA, the CDR3 is TGTGCCAGCACGGCCGGGACTACCATCTCTGGAAACACCATATATTTT.

The chain has TRBV7-8 and TRBJ1-4; 8 nucleotides match TRBD1. The junction had 7 bases not matched to a gene; V was cut back by 0 bases and J by 7 bases. The CDR3 is made up of 16 amino acids. The germline V gene has CDR1 SGHVS and CDR2 FQNEAQ. CDR3 nucleotides: TGTGCCAGCAGCTTAGCCCGGACAGGGTCGGGTGAAAAACTGTTTTTT. It translates to CASSLARTGSGEKLFF.